This paragraph reports one T cell receptor (beta chain). Germline-derived CDR1 and CDR2 are MDHEN and SYDVKM. This CDR3 region has 17 residues. Trimming left V 7 bases short and J 2 bases short, with 23 bases between. Authors' processing steps: By means of reference gene primer amplification, nucleated cell counts were estimated. Clones were read by immunoSEQ multiplex PCR, and TCRdb kept only the in-frame ones, dropping some. V and J calls and clone size come straight from that table; D and trimming were deduced from the DNA. The sample lists about 170,000 clones, approximately 82% occurring once. Assignments of participants to cohorts depended upon their own reported clinical history. Recovered status applied to Cohort 3 donors who had two consecutive negative PCRs. It also applied to those with clearance or with symptom resolution. These data originate in a study of blood T cell repertoires in COVID-19. Study overall: Samples representing acute and convalescent COVID-19 were sourced from the United States, Italy and Spain.

The TCR was taken from a woman between 50 and 59 years old who had recovered from COVID-19. The V call is TRBV28, the J call TRBJ1-1; D is perhaps TRBD1 (6 bases). Sequences were obtained from PBMCs or T cells enriched from blood (not recorded which). This CDR3 reads CASIVPEGRGLNTEAFF. The DNA of the CDR3 is TGTGCCAGCATTGTGCCGGAAGGGCGGGGGCTTAACACTGAAGCTTTCTTT. The full variable domain, rest sourced from reference TRBV28 and TRBJ1-1, is DVKVTQSSRYLVKRTGEKVFLECVQDMDHENMFWYRQDPGLGLRLIYFSYDVKMKEKGDIPEGYSVSREKKERFSLILESASTNQTSMYLCASIVPEGRGLNTEAFFGQGTRLTVV.